This passage covers 7 T cell receptor beta chains from one sample sequenced in a study of STAT5B mutations in CD4+ large granular lymphocyte leukemia. Some clones are missing from TCRdb's copy, which holds only in-frame ones; the method was immunoSEQ multiplex PCR. This sample has over 25,000 clones, with 85% found just once. The specimen sequenced was CD4+ T cells from blood buffy coats. The source is a human donor in good health.

This clone was counted between two and nine times. This chain uses TRBV6-1 with TRBJ2-5; a weak D match, TRBD1 (5 bases). Trimming removed 6 bases from V and 4 bases from J, with 12 bases in between. The CDR3 has 13 residues. CDR1 and CDR2 (germline): MNHNS, SASEGT. The CDR3 nucleotides read TGTGCCAGCAGGGGGCCGTACGGAGAGACCCAGTACTTC. Translation gives CASRGPYGETQYF.

This clone showed up just once. The chain combines TRBV28 with TRBJ2-1, with D maybe TRBD2 (6 bases). The germline V gene encodes CDR1 MDHEN and CDR2 SYDVKM. This CDR3 contains 14 residues. Trimming took 7 bases from V and 4 from J, leaving 14 bases between them. The chain's CDR3 is CASTFRRGYNEQFF. The CDR3 nucleotides read TGTGCCAGCACCTTCCGACGGGGGTACAATGAGCAGTTCTTC.

The rearrangement uses TRBV19 and TRBJ2-7; a weak D match, TRBD2 (6 bases). Per the germline V gene, CDR1 is LNHDA and CDR2 is SQIVND (reference sequence). V was shortened by 3 bases and J by 6 bases, with 9 bases between the two germline ends. There are 12 residues in the CDR3. The CDR3 DNA sequence: TGTGCCAGTAGTATCCGGGAGAGCGAGCAGTACTTC. Its protein is CASSIRESEQYF.

This sequence joins TRBV30 and TRBJ1-5; D uncertain. V lost 3 bases and J lost 3, with 9 bases in between. The germline V gene encodes CDR1 GTSNPN and CDR2 SVGIG (reference sequence). The CDR3 sequence is 13 residues long. The CDR3 DNA reads as TGTGCCTGGAGGGGAGGGTTCAATCAGCCCCAGCATTTT. Its protein product is CAWRGGFNQPQHF.

The chain is built from TRBV30 and TRBJ2-1; D is unclear. Trimming removed 5 bases at V and 11 bases at J, with 13 bases between. The length of the CDR3 is 11 residues. Germline V gene data show CDR1 as GTSNPN and CDR2 as SVGIG (reference sequence). The CDR3 sequence is CAWGGSLQQFF. The CDR3 DNA follows: TGTGCCTGGGGTGGGTCGTTACAGCAGTTCTTC.

The chain uses TRBV5-1 and TRBJ2-1; tentative D call: TRBD2 (6 bases). The V and J ends lost 6 bases and 0 bases respectively, with 13 bases between them. From germline, CDR1 is SGHRS and CDR2 YFSETQ. The CDR3 totals 15 residues. Written as DNA, the CDR3 is TGCGCCAGCACTTCACGGGAGAGCTCCTACAATGAGCAGTTCTTC. It encodes CASTSRESSYNEQFF. The whole variable domain, remainder taken from reference TRBV5-1 and TRBJ2-1, is KAGVTQTPRYLIKTRGQQVTLSCSPISGHRSVSWYQQTPGQGLQFLFEYFSETQRNKGNFPGRFSGRQFSNSRSEMNVSTLELGDSALYLCASTSRESSYNEQFFGPGTRLTVL.

The chain joins TRBV7-2 to TRBJ1-1; D is possibly TRBD1 (5 bases). CDR1 and CDR2 from the germline V gene are SGHTA and FQGNSA. The CDR3 is made up of 14 amino acids. V dropped 5 bases and J dropped 4 bases, with 14 bases sitting between them. CDR3 in amino acids: CASSPNPGTTEAFF. In DNA, the CDR3 is TGTGCCAGCAGCCCAAATCCAGGGACCACTGAAGCTTTCTTT.